The T cell receptor beta chain described here comes from a study of shared clonotypes between healthy human individuals. Sequenced by immunoSEQ multiplex PCR; TCRdb stores in-frame clones only, minus some. Of 1.6 million or so clones listed, approximately 98.5% are singletons. Germline V gene data show CDR1 as KGHSH and CDR2 as LQKENI. The CDR3 loop spans 18 amino acids. V lost 3 bases and J lost 1; bases outside the gene matches: 7. This chain joins TRBV18 and TRBJ2-2, with 11 bases aligning to TRBD2. This receptor was identified in a man aged 25 to 40 in good health. The sample was naive CD4+ T cells sorted from blood. Subset specified: CD45RA+ positively selected. The CDR3 is CASSPLAGGPENTGELFF. The DNA of the CDR3 is TGTGCCAGCTCACCCTTAGCGGGAGGGCCCGAGAACACCGGGGAGCTGTTTTTT.